These 3 T cell receptor beta chains share one sample of origin, sequenced in a study of human thymus T cells. Some clones are missing from TCRdb's copy, which holds only in-frame ones; the method was immunoSEQ multiplex PCR. The sample includes tens of thousands of clones, just over 95% seen only once; the top ten take approximately 0.03%. Surgeons resected thymus tissue during corrective heart surgery. Sequencing input: thymus tissue. The receptor set was obtained from a boy in the first two years of life with a congenital heart defect but otherwise immunologically healthy.

This sequence joins TRBV5-1 and TRBJ2-7, with D possibly being TRBD1 (6 bases). The ends were cut back, 0 bases at V and 3 bases at J, with 16 bases in the middle. This CDR3 is 16 amino acids long. From germline, CDR1 is SGHRS and CDR2 YFSETQ. The CDR3 spells CASSLESGTLIYEQYF. The CDR3 coding sequence is TGCGCCAGCAGCTTGGAGTCGGGGACACTCATCTACGAGCAGTACTTC.

The chain links TRBV28 to TRBJ2-7; 12 nucleotides agree with TRBD1. The CDR3 consists of 19 residues. The V gene end was trimmed by 11 bases and the J gene end by 3 bases; junction bases not matched to a gene: 23. CDR1 and CDR2 (germline): MDHEN, SYDVKM. CDR3 residues: CALTPASGTGGAPNYEQYF. CDR3 DNA: TGTGCCCTAACGCCTGCTTCCGGGACAGGGGGCGCACCGAACTACGAGCAGTACTTC.

This chain links TRBV7-2 with TRBJ2-5, with 8 positions matching TRBD1. Trimming cost V 3 bases and J 0 bases; bases outside gene matches: 6. The germline V gene encodes CDR1 SGHTA and CDR2 FQGNSA. This CDR3 has 16 residues. CDR3 protein: CASSFSRDRYQETQYF. As DNA, the CDR3 is TGTGCCAGCAGCTTTAGTAGGGACAGGTACCAAGAGACCCAGTACTTC.